This T cell receptor (beta chain) was retrieved from a study of blood T cell repertoires in COVID-19. Study-wide background: From the United States, Italy and Spain came samples of acute and convalescent COVID-19. From T cells, B-cell-depleted T cells, or PBMCs came the material, which was cDNA or gDNA.

The length of the CDR3 is 14 residues. Original data processing: By means of reference gene primer amplification, nucleated cell counts were estimated. Here immunoSEQ multiplex PCR was the method, and the copy in TCRdb shows in-frame clones only, minus some. V, J and clone size are those of that table, while D and trimming were read from the DNA. The profile shows 150,000 to 200,000 clones, about 88% of them singletons. The origin of this receptor is a man aged 18 to 29 with acute or convalescent COVID-19. The chain recombines TRBV21-1 with TRBJ1-1; TRBD1, as called in the table, went unchecked against the DNA. TRBV21-1 constitutes a pseudogene. The sample was peripheral blood. The CDR3 region is CASSGTAVNTEAFF. The DNA for the CDR3 is TGTGCCAGCAGCGGGACAGCCGTGAACACTGAAGCTTTCTTT.